Presented here are 28 T cell receptor beta chains from one specimen sequenced in a study of shared clonotypes between healthy human individuals. Using immunoSEQ multiplex PCR, the repertoire was profiled, and TCRdb retains in-frame clones only, with some absent. The sample consists of about 1.1 million clones, around three quarters of them appearing once. Sample: memory CD4+ T cells from PBMCs. Subset in this sample: CD45RA-negative fraction. The receptors were sampled from a man aged 18 to 30 in good health. Some clones in this sample may be carry-over from other donors' samples.

J is TRBJ2-3 and V is TRBV29-1; D is unclear. CDR3 size: 15 residues. Germline V gives CDR1 SQVTM, CDR2 ANQGSEA. V was shortened by 1 base and J by 1 base, with 12 bases between the two germline ends. The CDR3 sequence: CSVEGNKGGTDTQYF. The DNA for the CDR3 is TGCAGCGTTGAAGGGAACAAGGGCGGCACAGATACGCAGTATTTT.

J is TRBJ2-5 and V is TRBV28, with 16 positions matching TRBD2. The CDR3 runs 18 residues. CDR1 and CDR2 from the germline V gene are MDHEN and SYDVKM. V was clipped by 6 bases and J by 1 base; unmatched bases: 8. The CDR3 region has the DNA TGTGCCAGCAGGGGGGGACTAGCGGGAGGGACGATCCAAGAGACCCAGTACTTC. It translates to CASRGGLAGGTIQETQYF. Filled out from reference TRBV28 and TRBJ2-5, the complete variable domain reads DVKVTQSSRYLVKRTGEKVFLECVQDMDHENMFWYRQDPGLGLRLIYFSYDVKMKEKGDIPEGYSVSREKKERFSLILESASTNQTSMYLCASRGGLAGGTIQETQYFGPGTRLLVL.

This chain joins TRBV6-5 and TRBJ1-1; D gene unclear. The V gene lost 6 bases and the J gene lost 1 base, with 15 bases spanning the gap. This CDR3 region has 15 residues. Germline CDR1 reads MNHEY; CDR2 reads SVGAGI. Here the CDR3 reads CASSTRGQSNTEAFF. The CDR3 coding sequence is TGTGCCAGCAGCACTCGGGGTCAGTCGAACACTGAAGCTTTCTTT.

The rearrangement joins TRBV19 to TRBJ1-4; D ambiguous. Trimming removed 6 bases from V and 3 bases from J, with 11 bases in between. Per the germline V gene, CDR1 is LNHDA and CDR2 is SQIVND (reference sequence). This CDR3 spans 14 amino acids. The CDR3 DNA reads as TGTGCCAGTAGCTCGGGAGCGTCTAATGAAAAACTGTTTTTT. Translation gives CASSSGASNEKLFF.

As concerns this clone: At one of its ends the junction is not consistent with the germline gene, which may arise from a read error. This chain links TRBV5-4 with TRBJ2-5, with TRBD1 identical over 8 bases. Germline lookup yields CDR1 SGHNT and CDR2 YYREEE (reference sequence). The CDR3 consists of 15 residues. CDR3 protein: CASSAGRGPKETQHF. The CDR3 nucleotides are TGTGCCAGCAGCGCCGGCAGGGGGCCCAAAGAGACCCAGCACTTC.

With regard to this clone: A far bigger clonotype differs at one base, so this is likely a read error. The V and J genes are TRBV11-1 and TRBJ2-7; D gene ambiguous. Trimming removed 1 base from V and 0 bases from J, with 4 bases in between. CDR1 and CDR2 (germline): SGHAT, FQDESV (reference sequence). The CDR3 has 13 amino acids. CDR3 in amino acids: CASSLGSSYEQYF. In DNA form, the CDR3 reads TGTGCCAGCAGCTTAGGCAGCTCCTACGAGCAGTACTTC.

The J gene is TRBJ2-3, the V gene TRBV28; D may be TRBD1 (6 bases). V dropped 7 bases and J dropped 4 bases, with 12 bases sitting between them. The CDR3 covers 13 residues. Germline V CDR1 and CDR2: MDHEN, SYDVKM. The CDR3: CASINRASDTQYF. The CDR3 DNA reads TGTGCCAGCATAAACAGGGCATCAGATACGCAGTATTTT.

In its sample, this clone was seen many times. This sequence joins TRBV6-6 and TRBJ2-2; D is perhaps TRBD2 (5 bases). The CDR3 consists of 15 residues. Trimming cost V 6 bases and J 6 bases, with 17 bases left between them. CDR1 and CDR2 from the germline V gene are MNHNY and SVGAGI (reference sequence). The CDR3 loop is CASRDFRLAAGELFF. The CDR3, as DNA: TGTGCCAGCAGGGACTTCAGGTTGGCCGCCGGGGAGCTGTTTTTT.

The V gene is TRBV11-2, the J gene TRBJ2-5; 11 bases line up with TRBD2. The CDR3 runs to 16 residues. Germline lookup yields CDR1 SGHAT and CDR2 FQNNGV. J lost 7 bases, V lost 5 bases, and 12 bases had no gene match. The CDR3 DNA reads TGTGCCAGCAGCCGTGCCTCTACTAGCGGGAGCGTGACCCAGTACTTC. As protein: CASSRASTSGSVTQYF.

The chain couples TRBV5-1 to TRBJ2-6; TRBD1 is a possible D gene (6 bases). Trimming took 4 bases from V and 2 from J, leaving 13 bases between them. Germline V gene data show CDR1 as SGHRS and CDR2 as YFSETQ. CDR3 size: 16 residues. In nucleotides, the CDR3 is TGCGCCAGCAGCGGGGCAGGGGCCGCTGGGGCCAACGTCCTGACTTTC. It yields the protein CASSGAGAAGANVLTF.

The chain combines TRBV18 with TRBJ2-7; TRBD2 is a possible D gene (6 bases). Germline V gives CDR1 KGHSH, CDR2 LQKENI. V lost 6 bases and J lost 1, with 10 bases in between. This CDR3 has 13 amino acids. CDR3 loop: CASSRDASYEQYF. The CDR3 DNA follows: TGTGCCAGCTCGCGGGACGCTTCCTACGAGCAGTACTTC.

The chain employs TRBV11-2 and TRBJ2-7; D gene unclear. The CDR3 loop spans 15 amino acids. With 4 bases removed from V and 2 bases from J, the gap between germline ends came to 15 bases. Germline CDR1 reads SGHAT; CDR2 reads FQNNGV. DNA of the CDR3: TGTGCCAGCAGCTCAGACACTGGAGCCACCTACGAGCAGTACTTC. It specifies CASSSDTGATYEQYF.

The chain couples TRBV28 to TRBJ1-2, with 12 bases aligning to TRBD1. Germline V gene sequence: CDR1 MDHEN, CDR2 SYDVKM. This CDR3 spans 15 amino acids. Trimming took 5 bases from V and 7 from J; bases not matched to a gene: 8. CDR3 nucleotides: TGTGCCAGCAGTGTCCCGGGACAGGGGGCAATTGGCTACACCTTC. Its protein is CASSVPGQGAIGYTF.

This clone was observed a handful of times. The chain links TRBV2 to TRBJ1-3; 11 bases line up with TRBD1. There are 21 residues in the CDR3. Trimming cost V 3 bases and J 0 bases; bases outside gene matches: 16. The germline V gene encodes CDR1 SNHLY and CDR2 FYNNEI. The CDR3 DNA sequence: TGTGCCAGCAGTGAGCGCCCCAGCGGGGGGACAGGGGGAGGCTCTGGAAACACCATATATTTT. Amino acid sequence: CASSERPSGGTGGGSGNTIYF.

The V gene is TRBV11-2, the J gene TRBJ2-7, with D tentatively TRBD2 (5 bases). The CDR3 contains 13 residues. V lost 5 bases, J lost 4 bases, and 12 bases lay in between. CDR1 is SGHAT, CDR2 FQNNGV, per germline. The CDR3 region is CASSERTGYEQYF. CDR3 coding DNA: TGTGCCAGCAGCGAAAGGACGGGATACGAGCAGTACTTC.

This sequence joins TRBV6-5 and TRBJ2-7; tentative D call: TRBD2 (6 bases). Trimming took 7 bases from V and 3 from J, leaving 13 bases between them. The CDR3 totals 13 residues. Germline CDR1 reads MNHEY; CDR2 reads SVGAGI. The CDR3 sequence: CASTRPGDYEQYF. The CDR3 nucleotides are TGTGCCAGCACCCGACCGGGAGACTACGAGCAGTACTTC.

The genes are TRBV6-1 and TRBJ1-2, with 7 bases aligning to TRBD1. V trimming: 8 bases; J trimming: 8 bases; junction bases outside the gene matches: 8. The CDR3 contains 12 residues. The germline gives CDR1 MNHNS, CDR2 SASEGT. The CDR3 DNA reads TGTGCCAGCTTCCGGGACAGCTGGGGCTACACCTTC. Protein sequence: CASFRDSWGYTF.

V and J are TRBV4-3 and TRBJ1-2, with D possibly matching TRBD1 (5 bases). The V gene's germline CDR1 is LGHNA and CDR2 YSLEER. The V gene lost 0 bases and the J gene lost 4 bases, with 12 bases spanning the gap. This CDR3 spans 15 amino acids. CDR3 protein: CASSQDQGRVYGYTF. CDR3 bases: TGCGCCAGCAGCCAAGATCAGGGCAGGGTCTATGGCTACACCTTC.

This rearrangement joins TRBV6-1 to TRBJ1-3; 7 bases match TRBD1. CDR3 length equals 15 residues. V lost 7 bases, J lost 0 bases, and 6 bases stayed unmatched. Germline V gene lookup returns CDR1 MNHNS and CDR2 SASEGT. The chain's CDR3 is CASMGGTDSGNTIYF. Written as DNA, the CDR3 is TGTGCCAGCATGGGGGGGACAGACTCTGGAAACACCATATATTTT.

This clone was counted between two and nine times. The J gene is TRBJ1-5, the V gene TRBV12-1; the table's D call, TRBD1, was not checked against the DNA. TRBV12-1 is assigned pseudogene status. The CDR3 has 14 amino acids. The CDR3 loop reads CASSFHRDNQPQHF. CDR3 in DNA: TGTGCCAGCAGCTTTCACAGGGACAATCAGCCCCAGCATTTT.

The chain employs TRBV5-1 and TRBJ1-5, with 7 bases lining up with TRBD1. CDR1 SGHRS and CDR2 YFSETQ come from the germline V gene. The CDR3 contains 13 residues. Unmatched junction bases numbered 0, after V lost 4 bases and J lost 2 bases. CDR3 nucleotides: TGCGCCAGCAGCCAGGGGGGCAATCAGCCCCAGCATTTT. It codes for CASSQGGNQPQHF.

About this clone: The sample has other DNA sequences that encode this CDR3 too. This chain links TRBV11-2 with TRBJ2-5; D unclear. V gave up 1 base and J gave up 5 bases, with 5 bases separating them. CDR3 length equals 12 residues. Germline assignment: CDR1 SGHAT and CDR2 FQNNGV. The chain's CDR3 is CASSLGRETQYF. DNA of the CDR3: TGTGCCAGCAGCTTAGGCCGGGAGACCCAGTACTTC.

V usage is TRBV27 and J usage is TRBJ2-7; 10 bases are shared with TRBD1. The trim removed 3 bases at V and 9 bases at J, leaving 11 bases unmatched. From germline, CDR1 is MNHEY and CDR2 SMNVEV (reference sequence). The CDR3 totals 15 residues. DNA of the CDR3: TGTGCCAGCAGTTTTGGGACAGGGGCGGACACGGGGCAGTACTTC. Translated: CASSFGTGADTGQYF.

V is TRBV19 and J is TRBJ1-3; D remains unclear. Germline loops: CDR1 LNHDA, CDR2 SQIVND (reference sequence). V was clipped by 6 bases and J by 4 bases, with 10 bases between them. CDR3 length: 13 residues. The CDR3 DNA is TGTGCCAGTAGGGCGGACGGCGGAAACACCATATATTTT. It yields the protein CASRADGGNTIYF.

There are a few counts of this clone. The rearrangement uses TRBV15 and TRBJ1-2; the match to TRBD1 covers 8 bases. J lost 4 bases, V lost 3 bases, and 7 bases had no gene match. This CDR3 comprises 15 residues. Germline values: CDR1 LNHNV, CDR2 YYDKDF (reference sequence). The CDR3 sequence is CATSRVDRDSYGYTF. The CDR3 DNA is TGTGCCACCAGCAGGGTGGACAGGGATAGCTATGGCTACACCTTC. The variable domain in full, with the rest retrieved from reference TRBV15 and TRBJ1-2, is DAMVIQNPRYQVTQFGKPVTLSCSQTLNHNVMYWYQQKSSQAPKLLFHYYDKDFNNEADTPDNFQSRRPNTSFCFLDIRSPGLGDTAMYLCATSRVDRDSYGYTFGSGTRLTVV.

This rearrangement joins TRBV19 to TRBJ2-7; maybe TRBD2 (5 bases). CDR1 is LNHDA, CDR2 SQIVND, per germline (reference sequence). V was trimmed by 1 base and J by 3 bases, leaving 10 bases between them. There are 14 residues in the CDR3. The CDR3 DNA sequence: TGTGCCAGTAGTATAGGTGTCGGAGGCTACGAGCAGTACTTC. This codes for CASSIGVGGYEQYF.

The V call is TRBV5-1, the J call TRBJ1-1; the match to TRBD1 covers 7 bases. This CDR3 has 15 amino acids. Losses at the gene ends were 3 bases for V and 3 bases for J; bases not matched to a gene: 8. In germline, CDR1 is SGHRS, CDR2 YFSETQ. The CDR3 nucleotides are TGCGCCAGCAGCTCAAAGCCTACAGGGGACACTGAAGCTTTCTTT. Residues: CASSSKPTGDTEAFF.

This chain links TRBV7-9 with TRBJ2-7; tentative D call: TRBD2 (6 bases). V was pared by 8 bases and J by 2 bases, with 10 bases between. Germline CDR1 is SEHNR and CDR2 is FQNEAQ (reference sequence). This CDR3 has 12 residues. CDR3 region: CASVAGPYEQYF. Written as DNA, the CDR3 is TGTGCCAGCGTCGCGGGGCCCTACGAGCAGTACTTC.